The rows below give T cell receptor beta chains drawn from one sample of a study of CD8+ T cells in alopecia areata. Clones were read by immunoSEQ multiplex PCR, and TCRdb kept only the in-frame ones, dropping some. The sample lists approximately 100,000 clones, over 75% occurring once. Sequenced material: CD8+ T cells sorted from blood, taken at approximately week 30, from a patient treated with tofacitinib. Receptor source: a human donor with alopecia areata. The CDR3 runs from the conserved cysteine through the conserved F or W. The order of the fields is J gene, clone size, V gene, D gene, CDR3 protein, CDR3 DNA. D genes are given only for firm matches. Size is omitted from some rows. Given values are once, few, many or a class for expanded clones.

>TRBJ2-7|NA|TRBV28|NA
CASSFHEQYF
TGTGCCAGCAGTTTCCACGAGCAGTACTTC
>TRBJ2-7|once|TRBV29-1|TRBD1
CSVELGTAYEQYF
TGCAGCGTTGAATTAGGGACAGCCTACGAGCAGTACTTC
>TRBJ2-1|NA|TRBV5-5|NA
CASSLWEAYNEQFF
TGTGCCAGCAGCTTGTGGGAGGCCTACAATGAGCAGTTCTTC
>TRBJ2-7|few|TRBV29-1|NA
CSVEEAATYEQYF
TGCAGCGTTGAGGAGGCGGCTACCTACGAGCAGTACTTC
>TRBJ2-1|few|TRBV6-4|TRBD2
CASSEEGTSGWNEQFF
TGTGCCAGCAGTGAGGAAGGGACTAGCGGTTGGAATGAGCAGTTCTTC
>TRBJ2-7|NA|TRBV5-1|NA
CASRQDDLYEQYF
TGCGCCAGCAGACAGGACGATCTGTACGAGCAGTACTTC
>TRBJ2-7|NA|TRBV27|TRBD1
CASSLRDRGNYEQYF
TGTGCCAGCAGTTTAAGGGACAGGGGAAACTACGAGCAGTACTTC
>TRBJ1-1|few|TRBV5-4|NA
CASSRDTEAFF
TGTGCCAGCAGCCGGGACACTGAAGCTTTCTTT
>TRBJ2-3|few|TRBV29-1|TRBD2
CSANQRGGEDTQYF
TGCAGCGCAAATCAGCGGGGGGGAGAAGATACGCAGTATTTT
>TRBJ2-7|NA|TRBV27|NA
CASSFGRSYEQYF
TGTGCCAGCAGTTTCGGTCGCTCCTACGAGCAGTACTTC
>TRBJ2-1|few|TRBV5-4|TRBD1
CASRGDSPGPDNEQFF
TGTGCCAGCAGGGGGGACAGCCCGGGGCCGGACAATGAGCAGTTCTTC
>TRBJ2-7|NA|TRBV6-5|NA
CASSYSGGTYEQYF
TGTGCCAGCAGTTACTCTGGGGGAACCTACGAGCAGTACTTC
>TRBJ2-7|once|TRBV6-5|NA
CASSYSTGQGGDEQYF
TGTGCCAGCAGTTACTCGACGGGCCAGGGTGGGGACGAGCAGTACTTC
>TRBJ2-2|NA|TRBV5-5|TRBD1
CASRLGQGDTGELFF
TGTGCCAGCAGACTAGGACAGGGGGACACCGGGGAGCTGTTTTTT
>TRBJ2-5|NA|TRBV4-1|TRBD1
CASSGQGSETQYF
TGCGCCAGCAGCGGACAGGGGTCGGAGACCCAGTACTTC
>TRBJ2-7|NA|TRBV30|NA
CAWSGTVTYEQYF
TGTGCCTGGAGTGGAACAGTGACCTACGAGCAGTACTTC
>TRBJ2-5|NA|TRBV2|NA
CASSETLQGETQYF
TGTGCCAGCAGTGAAACCCTCCAGGGAGAGACCCAGTACTTC
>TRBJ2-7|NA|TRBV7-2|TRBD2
CASSLLAGGAHEQYF
TGTGCCAGCAGCCTACTAGCGGGGGGGGCCCATGAGCAGTACTTC
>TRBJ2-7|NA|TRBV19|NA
CASSILPGAIYEQYF
TGTGCCAGTAGTATTCTCCCAGGGGCTATCTACGAGCAGTACTTC
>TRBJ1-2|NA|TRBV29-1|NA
CSVEARDYGYTF
TGCAGCGTTGAGGCCAGAGACTATGGCTACACCTTC
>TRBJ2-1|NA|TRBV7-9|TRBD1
CASSVGQGSYNEQFF
TGTGCCAGCAGCGTCGGACAGGGGTCCTACAATGAGCAGTTCTTC
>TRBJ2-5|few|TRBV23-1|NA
CASRKARGYETQYF
TGCGCCAGCAGGAAAGCCCGGGGGTATGAGACCCAGTACTTC
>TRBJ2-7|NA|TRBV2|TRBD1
CASREGQDSYEQYF
TGTGCCAGCAGGGAAGGACAGGACTCCTACGAGCAGTACTTC
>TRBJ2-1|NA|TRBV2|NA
CASSDWQHEQFF
TGTGCCAGCAGTGATTGGCAGCATGAGCAGTTCTTC
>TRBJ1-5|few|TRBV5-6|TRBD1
CASSLVRDRGDQPQHF
TGTGCCAGCAGCTTGGTCCGGGACAGGGGAGATCAGCCCCAGCATTTT
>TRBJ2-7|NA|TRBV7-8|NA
CASSSGSEQYF
TGTGCCAGCAGCTCAGGTTCTGAGCAGTACTTC
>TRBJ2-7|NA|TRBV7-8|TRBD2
CASSLELAGSYEQYF
TGTGCCAGCAGCTTAGAACTAGCGGGTTCCTACGAGCAGTACTTC
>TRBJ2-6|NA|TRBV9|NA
CASSVGTGANVLTF
TGTGCCAGCAGCGTAGGGACTGGGGCCAACGTCCTGACTTTC
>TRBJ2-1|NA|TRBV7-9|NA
CASSLESDTEQFF
TGTGCCAGCAGCTTAGAGTCTGACACAGAGCAGTTCTTC
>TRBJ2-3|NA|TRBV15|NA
CATSESVISTDTQYF
TGTGCCACCAGCGAGTCGGTAATAAGCACAGATACGCAGTATTTT
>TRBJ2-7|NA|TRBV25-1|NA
CASSEAVDGFYEQYF
TGTGCCAGCAGTGAGGCCGTGGACGGATTCTACGAGCAGTACTTC
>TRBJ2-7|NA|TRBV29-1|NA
CSAAGSVEDSTDEQYF
TGCAGCGCGGCAGGATCTGTGGAGGATTCGACGGACGAGCAGTACTTC
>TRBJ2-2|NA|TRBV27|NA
CACKGHLKGTGELFF
TGTGCCTGCAAGGGGCACCTAAAGGGCACCGGGGAGCTGTTTTTT
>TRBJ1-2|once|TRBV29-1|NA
CSVGDGTNYGYTF
TGCAGCGTGGGGGACGGAACTAACTATGGCTACACCTTC
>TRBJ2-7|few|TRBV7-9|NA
CAGRRGPTLEQYF
TGTGCCGGAAGACGGGGGCCCACCCTCGAGCAGTACTTC
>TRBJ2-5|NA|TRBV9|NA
CASSVAISGARETQYF
TGTGCCAGCAGCGTAGCTATCTCCGGGGCCCGGGAGACCCAGTACTTC
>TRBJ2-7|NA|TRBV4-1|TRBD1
CASSPDRGPYEQYF
TGCGCCAGCAGCCCGGACAGGGGTCCCTACGAGCAGTACTTC
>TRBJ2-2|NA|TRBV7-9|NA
CATPKGTGELFF
TGTGCCACCCCTAAGGGCACCGGGGAGCTGTTTTTT
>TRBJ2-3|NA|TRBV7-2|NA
CASSLAGSNTDTQYF
TGTGCCAGCAGCTTAGCGGGGTCGAACACAGATACGCAGTATTTT
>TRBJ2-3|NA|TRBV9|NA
CASSVEGGWSTQYF
TGTGCCAGCAGCGTAGAGGGAGGCTGGAGCACGCAGTATTTT
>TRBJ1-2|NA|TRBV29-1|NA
CSGSTGSSGYTF
TGCAGCGGATCAACAGGGTCTAGTGGCTACACCTTC
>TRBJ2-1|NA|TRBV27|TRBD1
CASPPGTAAYNEQFF
TGTGCCAGCCCGCCCGGGACAGCCGCCTACAATGAGCAGTTCTTC
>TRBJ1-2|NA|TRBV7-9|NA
CASRKPSFEAGYTF
TGTGCCAGCAGGAAACCCAGCTTTGAGGCTGGCTACACCTTC
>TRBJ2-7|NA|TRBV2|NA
CASRVSSHEQYF
TGTGCCAGCAGGGTGTCAAGCCACGAGCAGTACTTC
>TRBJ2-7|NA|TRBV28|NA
CASSPAGAYEQYF
TGTGCCAGCAGTCCCGCCGGAGCCTACGAGCAGTACTTC
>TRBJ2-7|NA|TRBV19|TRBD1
CASSPEAGQGVYEQYF
TGTGCCAGTAGTCCGGAGGCGGGACAGGGGGTTTACGAGCAGTACTTC
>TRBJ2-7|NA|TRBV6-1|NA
CASSEVPISYEQYF
TGTGCCAGCAGTGAAGTCCCGATCTCCTACGAGCAGTACTTC
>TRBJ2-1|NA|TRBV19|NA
CARSHRLVNPVSSYNEQFF
TGTGCCCGAAGTCATAGACTAGTAAATCCTGTTAGCTCCTACAATGAGCAGTTCTTC
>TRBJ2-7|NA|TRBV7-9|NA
CASSPDRTYEQYF
TGTGCCAGCAGCCCAGACAGGACCTACGAGCAGTACTTC
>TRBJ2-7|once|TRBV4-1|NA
CASSQTGPYEQYF
TGCGCCAGCAGCCAGACAGGACCCTACGAGCAGTACTTC
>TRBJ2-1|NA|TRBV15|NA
CATSSAIPSEANEQFF
TGTGCCACCAGCAGTGCTATTCCTAGCGAGGCCAATGAGCAGTTCTTC